Following are 32 T cell receptor beta chains from one sample sequenced in a study of neoadjuvant nivolumab and ipilimumab in lung cancer (dated by TCRdb to 2019 to 2021). Library generation was performed with the immunoSEQ multiplex PCR assay. Imported from immuneACCESS, the table was reduced by TCRdb to in-frame sequences with V and J called. These copies leave out some clones; in studies compared against another copy, an unresolved V gene accounts for under half, and the cause of the remainder is not known. The table for this sample lists 25,000 to 30,000 clones; approximately 78% of them were counted only once. The ten largest clonotypes hold about 9% of the sample. The time point label for this specimen denotes: at surgical resection after neoadjuvant nivolumab +/- ipilimumab. Sequenced here: tumor tissue, sampled after neoadjuvant nivolumab, alone or with ipilimumab, at or shortly before surgery. The receptors here all came from an adult with non-small cell lung cancer.

V usage is TRBV10-2 and J usage is TRBJ1-3, with a tentative D call TRBD1 (5 bases). The germline gives CDR1 WSHSY, CDR2 SAAADI. There are 16 residues in the CDR3. The V gene lost 2 bases and the J gene lost 2 bases, with 13 bases spanning the gap. CDR3 loop: CASSEDGGGTGNTIYF. In DNA, the CDR3 is TGCGCCAGCAGTGAGGATGGGGGGGGAACTGGAAACACCATATATTTT.

This chain links TRBV5-4 with TRBJ1-4, with TRBD1 matching over 8 bases. The CDR3 runs to 16 residues. After removal of 4 bases from V and 11 bases from J, the junction contained 16 bases not matched to a gene. Germline V gene lookup returns CDR1 SGHNT and CDR2 YYREEE (reference sequence). Here the CDR3 DNA reads TGTGCCAGCAGCGTAGACAGGGGTGGCTTGGCAGACAAACTGTTTTTT. Protein sequence: CASSVDRGGLADKLFF.

The V call is TRBV6-5, the J call TRBJ2-1, with 9 bases fitting TRBD2. The CDR3 is made up of 11 amino acids. The germline gives CDR1 MNHEY, CDR2 SVGAGI. Unmatched junction bases numbered 4, after V lost 4 bases and J lost 15 bases. The CDR3 is CASSWTSARFF. CDR3 DNA: TGTGCCAGCAGTTGGACTAGCGCTCGGTTCTTC.

This chain joins TRBV29-1 and TRBJ1-2; TRBD1 is a possible D gene (5 bases). This CDR3 has 12 residues. Trimming took 3 bases from V and 7 from J, leaving 12 bases between them. The germline gives CDR1 SQVTM, CDR2 ANQGSEA. The CDR3 nucleotides read TGCAGCGTTGAGGGCAGGGCGGGTGGCTACACCTTC. The encoded protein is CSVEGRAGGYTF.

CDR3 sequence reads: CASSPGTSLSLDTQYF. Here the CDR3 DNA reads TGTGCCAGCTCACCCGGGACTAGCTTGAGCTTAGATACGCAGTATTTT. The chain employs TRBV18 and TRBJ2-3; 9 nucleotides agree with TRBD2. Germline trimming cut 3 bases from V and 5 bases from J; bases unmatched to any gene: 9. The length of the CDR3 is 16 residues. The germline gives CDR1 KGHSH, CDR2 LQKENI.

V usage is TRBV28 and J usage is TRBJ1-1; D is undetermined. Germline assignment: CDR1 MDHEN and CDR2 SYDVKM. Trimming took 6 bases from V and 7 from J, leaving 15 bases between them. The CDR3 sequence is 13 residues long. The CDR3 loop is CASRPSAGFEAFF. CDR3 nucleotides: TGTGCCAGCAGGCCCTCGGCGGGGTTTGAAGCTTTCTTT.

The chain recombines TRBV5-1 with TRBJ2-3; no reliable D call. This CDR3 has 14 residues. Looked up from germline, CDR1 is SGHRS and CDR2 is YFSETQ. V dropped 5 bases and J dropped 0 bases, with 10 bases sitting between them. CDR3 DNA sequence: TGCGCCAGCAGAACCGGCGGAAGCACAGATACGCAGTATTTT. Translation: CASRTGGSTDTQYF.

In this sample, this clone turned up a few times. The chain joins TRBV7-9 to TRBJ1-5; tentative D call: TRBD1 (5 bases). Trimming pared 2 bases from V and 1 base from J, leaving 12 bases between. Looked up from germline, CDR1 is SEHNR and CDR2 is FQNEAQ (reference sequence). This CDR3 region has 16 residues. CDR3 sequence reads: CASSLTTGLSNQPQHF. DNA for the CDR3: TGTGCCAGCAGCTTAACAACAGGATTAAGCAATCAGCCCCAGCATTTT.

This rearrangement joins TRBV6-6 to TRBJ2-5, with TRBD1 matching 12 bases. From germline, CDR1 is MNHNY and CDR2 SVGAGI (reference sequence). V lost 6 bases, J lost 0 bases, and 5 bases stayed unmatched. CDR3 size: 16 residues. The chain's CDR3 is CASSPGQGAHQETQYF. In nucleotides, the CDR3 is TGTGCCAGCAGCCCGGGACAGGGGGCGCACCAAGAGACCCAGTACTTC.

The gene calls are TRBV25-1 and TRBJ2-1, with TRBD2 as a possible D gene (5 bases). Germline CDR1 MGHDK, CDR2 SYGVNS. V was trimmed by 3 bases and J by 9 bases, leaving 18 bases between them. The CDR3 contains 15 residues. DNA for the CDR3: TGTGCCAGCAGTGATCGAGAACTAGGCCAGGCTGAGCAGTTCTTC. It codes for CASSDRELGQAEQFF.

The chain combines TRBV18 with TRBJ2-2, with D perhaps TRBD2 (5 bases). CDR3 length: 14 amino acids. Germline loops: CDR1 KGHSH, CDR2 LQKENI. Trimming removed 6 bases at V and 4 bases at J, with 12 bases between. This chain's CDR3 is CASSSESGTGELFF. CDR3 coding DNA: TGTGCCAGCTCTTCGGAGAGCGGCACCGGGGAGCTGTTTTTT.

The chain employs TRBV4-1 and TRBJ2-7; D unresolved. The germline CDR1 and CDR2 sequences are MGHRA and YSYEKL. Trimming cost V 0 bases and J 0 bases, with 9 bases left between them. The CDR3 has 15 amino acids. In nucleotides, the CDR3 is TGCGCCAGCAGCCAAGAGAGTTTAGACTCCTACGAGCAGTACTTC. Its protein product is CASSQESLDSYEQYF.

The chain recombines TRBV11-2 with TRBJ2-2; tentatively, D is TRBD1 (6 bases). The CDR3 has 19 amino acids. V was clipped by 6 bases and J by 1 base, with 24 bases between them. Germline V gene sequence: CDR1 SGHAT, CDR2 FQNNGV. DNA for the CDR3: TGTGCCAGCAGTTCCGTTGAGGGGGACCCTCAAGTGAACACCGGGGAGCTGTTTTTT. This codes for CASSSVEGDPQVNTGELFF.

This clone was detected only a few times. The rearrangement links TRBV11-3 to TRBJ2-7; D uncertain. Germline CDR1 SGHNT, CDR2 YENEEA. The V and J ends lost 1 base and 3 bases respectively, with 7 bases between them. The CDR3 is 13 residues long. CDR3 coding DNA: TGTGCCAGCAGCTTAGCGTGGGACTACGAGCAGTACTTC. Translating it yields CASSLAWDYEQYF.

The chain employs TRBV18 and TRBJ2-1, with TRBD2 identical over 7 bases. The CDR3 is made up of 13 amino acids. Germline values: CDR1 KGHSH, CDR2 LQKENI. V shed 8 bases, J shed 8 bases, and the junction held 9 bases outside the gene matches. The CDR3 sequence: CASRLGGSYEQFF. In DNA form, the CDR3 reads TGTGCCAGCCGATTGGGCGGGAGCTATGAGCAGTTCTTC.

The V call is TRBV11-2, the J call TRBJ2-5; D is undetermined. Trimming pared 3 bases from V and 2 bases from J, leaving 1 base between. Germline values: CDR1 SGHAT, CDR2 FQNNGV. The CDR3 runs to 11 residues. The CDR3 reads CASSLQETQYF. CDR3 in DNA: TGTGCCAGCAGCTTGCAAGAGACCCAGTACTTC.

This clone was seen a single time. The V and J genes are TRBV5-1 and TRBJ2-5; 8 bases are shared with TRBD2. There are 14 residues in the CDR3. Germline CDR1 is SGHRS and CDR2 is YFSETQ. With V trimmed by 3 bases and J by 5 bases, 6 bases remained unmatched. The CDR3: CASSSGGAGETQYF. The DNA for the CDR3 is TGCGCCAGCAGCTCGGGGGGGGCTGGGGAGACCCAGTACTTC.

The chain recombines TRBV11-3 with TRBJ2-4; D call uncertain. V lost 7 bases and J lost 1, with 11 bases in between. CDR3 length: 14 residues. Germline V gene sequence: CDR1 SGHNT, CDR2 YENEEA. CDR3 protein: CASTPLEAKNIQYF. CDR3 nucleotides: TGTGCCAGCACCCCCCTCGAGGCCAAAAACATTCAGTACTTC.

The V gene is TRBV20-1, the J gene TRBJ2-1; D not certain. The CDR3 contains 11 residues. Germline loops: CDR1 DFQATT, CDR2 SNEGSKA (reference sequence). With 0 bases removed from V and 6 bases from J, the gap between germline ends came to 3 bases. CDR3 sequence reads: CSARDSNEQFF. CDR3 bases: TGCAGTGCTAGAGATAGCAATGAGCAGTTCTTC.

The V gene is TRBV11-2, the J gene TRBJ2-2; 8 bases fit TRBD1. The CDR3 extends over 16 amino acids. Per the germline V gene, CDR1 is SGHAT and CDR2 is FQNNGV. V gave up 3 bases and J gave up 1 base; unmatched junction bases: 4. Here the CDR3 DNA reads TGTGCCAGCAGCTTGGCAGGGGGCATGAACACCGGGGAGCTGTTTTTT. This sequence encodes CASSLAGGMNTGELFF.

The gene calls are TRBV10-2 and TRBJ2-3; tentatively, D is TRBD2 (6 bases). The CDR3 covers 14 residues. The V end was cut by 2 bases, the J end by 8 bases, with 14 bases between. Germline V gene data show CDR1 as WSHSY and CDR2 as SAAADI. In nucleotides, the CDR3 is TGCGCCAGCAGTGAGCCCGGGAGAGAGGCTACGCAGTATTTT. This codes for CASSEPGREATQYF.

This chain uses TRBV14 with TRBJ2-7; no reliable D call. The CDR3 covers 12 residues. Germline V CDR1 and CDR2: SGHDN, FVKESK. V gave up 4 bases and J gave up 3 bases, with 7 bases separating them. As DNA, the CDR3 is TGTGCCAGCAGCCTCTCGTTCTACGAGCAGTACTTC. Residues: CASSLSFYEQYF.

As regards this clone: Germline is not matched at one junction end, which may reflect a read error. The gene calls are TRBV7-7 and TRBJ2-7, with 10 nucleotides matching TRBD2. Germline CDR1 reads SSHAT; CDR2 reads FNYEAQ (reference sequence). The CDR3 is 15 amino acids. CDR3 in DNA: TGTGCTAGCAGCTTACTAGCGGGACCGACCTACGAGCAGTACTTC. It translates to CASSLLAGPTYEQYF.

V and J are TRBV7-9 and TRBJ1-3; no reliable D call. V lost 0 bases, J lost 10 bases, and 10 bases lay in between. This CDR3 is built from 13 residues. CDR1 and CDR2 (germline): SEHNR, FQNEAQ (reference sequence). The DNA for the CDR3 is TGTGCCAGCAGCTTAGCTGGGAGTGGGACCATATATTTT. Translating gives CASSLAGSGTIYF.

V usage is TRBV20-1 and J usage is TRBJ2-7; D gene ambiguous. The V gene's germline CDR1 is DFQATT and CDR2 SNEGSKA (reference sequence). V was clipped by 4 bases and J by 3 bases, with 4 bases between them. This CDR3 comprises 10 residues. For the CDR3, the DNA is TGCAGTGCTATGAGCTACGAGCAGTACTTC. Amino acids: CSAMSYEQYF.

This chain links TRBV18 with TRBJ2-5; possibly TRBD1 for D (5 bases). Trimming took off 1 base at V and 2 bases at J, with 5 bases between the two ends. CDR1 and CDR2 (germline): KGHSH, LQKENI. The CDR3 spans 13 residues. CDR3 sequence reads: CASSPQGQETQYF. The CDR3 coding sequence is TGTGCCAGCTCACCACAGGGGCAAGAGACCCAGTACTTC.

V gene TRBV6-5 combines with J gene TRBJ1-1, with 7 bases matching TRBD1. CDR1 MNHEY and CDR2 SVGAGI come from the germline V gene. The CDR3 totals 14 residues. Losses at the gene ends were 3 bases for V and 3 bases for J; bases not matched to a gene: 4. The CDR3 nucleotides read TGTGCCAGCAGTTATGGACAGGAGCACACTGAAGCTTTCTTT. Translated, it gives CASSYGQEHTEAFF.

The genes are TRBV27 and TRBJ2-5; 8 bases map to TRBD1. The V gene's germline CDR1 is MNHEY and CDR2 SMNVEV (reference sequence). Trimming took 0 bases from V and 5 from J; bases not matched to a gene: 2. There are 14 residues in the CDR3. CDR3 sequence: CASSLSRQGETQYF. DNA for the CDR3: TGTGCCAGCAGTTTATCGAGACAGGGGGAGACCCAGTACTTC.

The CDR3 bases are TGTGCCACCAGCAGAGATCTGGCGGTTGAAGCTTTCTTT. It codes for CATSRDLAVEAFF. This chain joins TRBV15 and TRBJ1-1; D call uncertain. CDR1 and CDR2 (germline): LNHNV, YYDKDF (reference sequence). This CDR3 has 13 amino acids. V lost 0 bases and J 7 bases, leaving 9 bases between the germline ends.

The V gene is TRBV18, the J gene TRBJ2-2; D possibly matches TRBD1 or TRBD2 (6 bases each). Germline loops: CDR1 KGHSH, CDR2 LQKENI. This CDR3 is built from 17 residues. Trimming shortened V by 4 bases and J by 2 bases, and 17 bases separated the two germline ends. The CDR3 protein is CASSRDTGTGNTGELFF. CDR3 nucleotides: TGTGCCAGCTCACGCGATACAGGGACTGGAAACACCGGGGAGCTGTTTTTT.

The rearrangement uses TRBV5-6 and TRBJ1-3; D possibly corresponds to TRBD1 (5 bases). CDR1 and CDR2 (germline): SGHDT, YYEEEE. With 2 bases removed from V and 6 bases from J, the gap between germline ends came to 9 bases. The CDR3 has 13 residues. The CDR3 is CASSFGRVNTIYF. The CDR3 region has the DNA TGTGCCAGCAGCTTTGGCAGGGTAAACACCATATATTTT.

The chain carries TRBV6-6 and TRBJ2-7, with a tentative D call TRBD1 (5 bases). The CDR3 consists of 13 residues. V lost 5 bases and J 3 bases, leaving 11 bases between the germline ends. From germline, CDR1 is MNHNY and CDR2 SVGAGI (reference sequence). DNA of the CDR3: TGTGCCAGCAGTAAAAATCAGGGCTACGAGCAGTACTTC. This gives the protein CASSKNQGYEQYF.